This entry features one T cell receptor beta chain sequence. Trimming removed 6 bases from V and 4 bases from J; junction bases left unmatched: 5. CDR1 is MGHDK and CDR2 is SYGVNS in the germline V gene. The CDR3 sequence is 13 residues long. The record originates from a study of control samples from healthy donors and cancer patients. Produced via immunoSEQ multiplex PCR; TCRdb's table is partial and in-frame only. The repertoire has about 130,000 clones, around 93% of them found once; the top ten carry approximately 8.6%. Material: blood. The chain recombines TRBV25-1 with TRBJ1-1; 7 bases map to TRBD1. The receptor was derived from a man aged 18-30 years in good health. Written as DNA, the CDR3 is TGTGCCAGCAGGCGCCCAGGGGGCACTGAAGCTTTCTTT. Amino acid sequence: CASRRPGGTEAFF.